Listed here are 18 T cell receptor beta chains from one sample, sequenced in a study of T cell responses to AZD1222 COVID-19 vaccine. Profiling relied on immunoSEQ multiplex PCR, and the TCRdb table lists in-frame clones only, not all of them. Reported are about 140,000 clones; the ten largest clones contain approximately 2%. Sequencing used peripheral blood. The source of these receptors is an adult in good health.

The J gene is TRBJ1-3, the V gene TRBV7-9, with D perhaps TRBD1 (5 bases). The CDR3 has 16 residues. In germline, CDR1 is SEHNR, CDR2 FQNEAQ (reference sequence). V lost 6 bases and J lost 2, with 17 bases in between. The CDR3 sequence is CASSGTRREPGNTIYF. The CDR3 DNA is TGTGCCAGCAGTGGGACCAGGAGAGAACCTGGAAACACCATATATTTT.

The V call is TRBV30, the J call TRBJ1-2; 8 bases line up with TRBD1. The CDR3 is 13 residues long. V lost 5 bases, J lost 3 bases, and 5 bases stayed unmatched. Germline CDR1 and CDR2: GTSNPN and SVGIG (reference sequence). Here the CDR3 DNA reads TGTGCCTGGGGGACAGGCTTTGACTATGGCTACACCTTC. It specifies CAWGTGFDYGYTF.

The chain joins TRBV5-1 to TRBJ1-2; the D gene is possibly TRBD1 (6 bases). The CDR3 contains 15 residues. Trimming stripped 4 bases from V and 4 bases from J, with 17 bases between. CDR1 and CDR2 from the germline V gene are SGHRS and YFSETQ. The CDR3 is CASSPLAGDLYGYTF. The CDR3 DNA sequence: TGCGCCAGCAGCCCCTTGGCAGGGGACCTCTATGGCTACACCTTC.

The chain uses TRBV4-3 and TRBJ2-5; 7 bases fit TRBD2. The CDR3 sequence is 17 residues long. The V gene end was trimmed by 1 base and the J gene end by 4 bases; junction bases not matched to a gene: 12. CDR1 is LGHNA, CDR2 YSLEER, per germline. The CDR3 here is CASSQGKSGEPLETQYF. CDR3 DNA sequence: TGCGCCAGCAGCCAAGGTAAAAGCGGGGAGCCTTTAGAGACCCAGTACTTC.

The V and J genes are TRBV21-1 and TRBJ2-7; the table names TRBD1, a call not compared with the DNA. TRBV21-1 is classified as a pseudogene. The CDR3 covers 14 residues. The CDR3 here is CASSKKQAPYEQYF. Written as DNA, the CDR3 is TGTGCCAGCAGCAAAAAACAGGCGCCCTACGAGCAGTACTTC.

The genes are TRBV6-5 and TRBJ1-3; the match to TRBD1 covers 7 bases. The V gene end was trimmed by 0 bases and the J gene end by 3 bases; junction bases not matched to a gene: 5. CDR3 length equals 16 residues. Germline V gives CDR1 MNHEY, CDR2 SVGAGI. The CDR3 DNA reads as TGTGCCAGCAGTTACTCTACAGGGGTTTTTGGAAACACCATATATTTT. Translated, it gives CASSYSTGVFGNTIYF.

The V gene is TRBV20-1, the J gene TRBJ2-4, with D perhaps matching TRBD1 or TRBD2 (5 bases each). V was trimmed by 3 bases and J by 8 bases, leaving 14 bases between them. This CDR3 contains 13 residues. Germline V gives CDR1 DFQATT, CDR2 SNEGSKA (reference sequence). The CDR3, as DNA: TGCAGTGCTAGTAGACAGCCCGGGGACATTCAGTACTTC. Translated: CSASRQPGDIQYF.

This chain connects TRBV6-5 to TRBJ2-1; D gene unclear. Germline CDR1 and CDR2: MNHEY and SVGAGI. V was trimmed by 6 bases and J by 0 bases, leaving 6 bases between them. This CDR3 contains 13 residues. CDR3 coding DNA: TGTGCCAGCAGCCGTAGCTCCTACAATGAGCAGTTCTTC. Its protein product is CASSRSSYNEQFF.

This rearrangement joins TRBV19 to TRBJ1-1, with D unclear. The CDR3 loop spans 13 amino acids. The germline gives CDR1 LNHDA, CDR2 SQIVND (reference sequence). Trimming cost V 5 bases and J 2 bases, with 9 bases left between them. CDR3 sequence (DNA): TGTGCCAGTAGTCAACAGAGTAACACTGAAGCTTTCTTT. This translates into CASSQQSNTEAFF.

The genes are TRBV4-1 and TRBJ2-7, with D tentatively TRBD2 (5 bases). The V and J ends lost 1 base and 0 bases respectively, with 7 bases between them. This CDR3 spans 14 amino acids. Per the germline V gene, CDR1 is MGHRA and CDR2 is YSYEKL. The CDR3 nucleotides are TGCGCCAGCAGCCAAGTTGGGAGCTCCTACGAGCAGTACTTC. Translated: CASSQVGSSYEQYF.

The rearrangement uses TRBV18 and TRBJ1-4; no clear D. The length of the CDR3 is 11 residues. Per germline, CDR1 KGHSH and CDR2 LQKENI. V was cut by 6 bases and J by 6 bases, with 5 bases left in between. As DNA, the CDR3 is TGTGCCAGCTCCCCCGATGAAAAACTGTTTTTT. It translates to CASSPDEKLFF.

The chain is built from TRBV29-1 and TRBJ1-2; D might be TRBD1 (5 bases). There are 12 residues in the CDR3. V lost 8 bases and J lost 4, with 14 bases in between. Germline values: CDR1 SQVTM, CDR2 ANQGSEA. The CDR3 DNA is TGCAGCCCGGCCGGGGGGGGCTATGGCTACACCTTC. This sequence encodes CSPAGGGYGYTF.

The J gene is TRBJ1-5, the V gene TRBV18, with 12 bases fitting TRBD1. Looked up from germline, CDR1 is KGHSH and CDR2 is LQKENI. The CDR3 loop spans 15 amino acids. V lost 4 bases and J lost 7; bases outside the gene matches: 5. CDR3 sequence reads: CASSRDRGPEQPQHF. CDR3 bases: TGTGCCAGCTCACGGGACAGGGGGCCGGAACAGCCCCAGCATTTT. Variable domain in full (rest from reference TRBV18 and TRBJ1-5): NAGVMQNPRHLVRRRGQEARLRCSPMKGHSHVYWYRQLPEEGLKFMVYLQKENIIDESGMPKERFSAEFPKEGPSILRIQQVVRGDSAAYFCASSRDRGPEQPQHFGDGTRLSIL.

This chain connects TRBV6-5 to TRBJ1-6, with 9 bases lining up with TRBD1. V was pared by 7 bases and J by 8 bases, with 6 bases of the junction left unmatched. The germline CDR1 and CDR2 sequences are MNHEY and SVGAGI. The CDR3 is 14 residues long. CDR3 coding DNA: TGTGCCAGCAAACCGGGACAGGGTCATTCACCCCTCCACTTT. It specifies CASKPGQGHSPLHF.

The V and J genes are TRBV6-5 and TRBJ1-2, with D unresolved. CDR1 and CDR2 from the germline V gene are MNHEY and SVGAGI. V gave up 8 bases and J gave up 0 bases, with 16 bases separating them. The CDR3 loop spans 15 amino acids. CDR3 residues: CASYTPPTPNYGYTF. In DNA, the CDR3 is TGTGCCAGCTATACCCCGCCGACACCTAACTATGGCTACACCTTC.

This chain links TRBV5-6 with TRBJ1-2, with 9 bases lining up with TRBD1. The ends lost 4 bases at V and 5 bases at J; junction bases unmatched: 12. Germline lookup yields CDR1 SGHDT and CDR2 YYEEEE. CDR3 length equals 16 residues. This chain's CDR3 is CASSTGTGPPFYGYTF. The CDR3 bases are TGTGCCAGCAGCACTGGGACAGGGCCTCCATTTTATGGCTACACCTTC.

The rearrangement joins TRBV5-1 to TRBJ2-6; a possible D gene is TRBD2 (6 bases). Trimming pared 7 bases from V and 0 bases from J, leaving 8 bases between. The CDR3 has 14 amino acids. Germline lookup yields CDR1 SGHRS and CDR2 YFSETQ. The CDR3 loop is CASQLASGANVLTF. DNA for the CDR3: TGCGCCAGCCAACTAGCCTCTGGGGCCAACGTCCTGACTTTC.

The genes are TRBV28 and TRBJ1-2; D is ambiguous. Trimming took 6 bases from V and 9 from J, leaving 11 bases between them. This CDR3 is 11 amino acids long. Germline assignment: CDR1 MDHEN and CDR2 SYDVKM. Here the CDR3 DNA reads TGTGCCAGCAGCCTGACACGCAGCTACACCTTC. Translating gives CASSLTRSYTF.